This TCR beta chain appears in the sequencing data of a study of T cells after yellow fever vaccination. Study summary: Low-cell-number fractions were prepared with SMART-Seq v4 Ultra Low Input.

Whole-study findings and limits: Clonotype sharing between CD4 and CD8 compartments was small.

TCRdb re-analysed the 5' RACE reads in MiXCR, keeping a single row per CDR3 protein. The sample comprises about 350,000 distinct CDR3 sequences, less than 9.5% of which are singletons, and roughly 18% rests with the top ten. The ends lost 5 bases at V and 0 bases at J; junction bases unmatched: 7. CDR1 and CDR2 (germline): PRHDT, FYEKMQ (reference sequence). The CDR3 is 17 amino acids. In regard to this clonotype: The antigen is unknown.

The source material was PBMCs, sampled more than 40 days after the first yellow fever vaccination. The chain uses TRBV13 and TRBJ2-5; TRBD2 agrees at 12 bases. The origin of this receptor is a man aged 18 to 29 who received the YFV17D yellow fever vaccine. The CDR3 sequence: CASSTSGGRMYQETQYF. The CDR3 DNA follows: TGTGCCAGCAGCACTAGCGGGGGGAGAATGTACCAAGAGACCCAGTACTTC.